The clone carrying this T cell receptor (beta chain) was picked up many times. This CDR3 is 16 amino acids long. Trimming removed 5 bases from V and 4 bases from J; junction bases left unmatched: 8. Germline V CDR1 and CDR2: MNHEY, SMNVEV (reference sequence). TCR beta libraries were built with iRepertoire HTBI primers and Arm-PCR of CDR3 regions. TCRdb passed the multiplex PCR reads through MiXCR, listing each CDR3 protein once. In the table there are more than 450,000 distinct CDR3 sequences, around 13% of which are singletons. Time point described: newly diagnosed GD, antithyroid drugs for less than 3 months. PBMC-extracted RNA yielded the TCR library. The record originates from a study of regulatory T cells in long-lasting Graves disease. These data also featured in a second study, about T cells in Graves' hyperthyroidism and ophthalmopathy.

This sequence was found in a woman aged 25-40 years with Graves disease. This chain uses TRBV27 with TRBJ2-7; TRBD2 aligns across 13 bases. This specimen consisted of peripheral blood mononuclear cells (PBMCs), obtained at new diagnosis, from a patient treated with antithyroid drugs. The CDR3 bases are TGTGCCAGCAGTATCCTACTAGCGGGAGGGCCTTACGAGCAGTACTTC. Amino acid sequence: CASSILLAGGPYEQYF.